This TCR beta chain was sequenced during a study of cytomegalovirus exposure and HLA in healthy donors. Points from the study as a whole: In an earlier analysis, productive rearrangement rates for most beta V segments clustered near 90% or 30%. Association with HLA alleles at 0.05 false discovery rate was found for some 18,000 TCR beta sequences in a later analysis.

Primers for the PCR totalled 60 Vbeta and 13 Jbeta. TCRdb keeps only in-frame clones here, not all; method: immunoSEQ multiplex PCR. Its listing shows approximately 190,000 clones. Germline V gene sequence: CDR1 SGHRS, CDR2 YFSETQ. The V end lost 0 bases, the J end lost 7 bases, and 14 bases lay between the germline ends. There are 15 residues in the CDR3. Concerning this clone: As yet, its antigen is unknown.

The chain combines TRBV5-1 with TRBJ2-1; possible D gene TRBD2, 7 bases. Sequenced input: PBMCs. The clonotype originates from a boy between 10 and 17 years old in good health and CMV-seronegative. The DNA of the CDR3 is TGCGCCAGCAGCTTGGTAGGGGGGGCCGGTAATGAGCAGTTCTTC. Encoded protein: CASSLVGGAGNEQFF.